Reported below is one T cell receptor (beta chain). The method was immunoSEQ multiplex PCR; TCRdb's version includes in-frame clones alone and lacks a portion of them. Here the sample spans approximately 150,000 clones, 85% to 95% being singletons. This sample was taken from a study of control samples from healthy donors and cancer patients. The CDR3 has 16 amino acids. In germline, CDR1 is LGHNA, CDR2 YSLEER. The V end lost 0 bases, the J end lost 0 bases, and 8 bases lay between the germline ends. The source is a man aged 35 to 55 in good health. The sample consisted of blood. The chain couples TRBV4-3 to TRBJ1-4; D gene unclear. CDR3 sequence reads: CASSQDRGTTNEKLFF. In DNA form, the CDR3 reads TGCGCCAGCAGCCAAGATAGAGGTACAACTAATGAAAAACTGTTTTTT.